Listed below are T cell receptor beta chains from one sample, sequenced in a study of blood T cell repertoires in COVID-19. The repertoire was sequenced with immunoSEQ multiplex PCR; TCRdb's copy has only in-frame clones and lacks some. Here the sample spans a few hundred thousand clones, approximately 92% being singletons. Sequencing was performed on PBMCs or T cells enriched from blood (not recorded which). These TCRs come from a woman younger than 45 who had recovered from COVID-19. The CDR3 runs from the conserved cysteine through the conserved F or W. The D gene is left open where the match is weak. Not every row has a clone size; where given, it reads once, few, many or a size class.

J gene | D gene | V gene | clone size | CDR3 DNA | CDR3 protein
TRBJ1-5 | TRBD1 | TRBV7-2 | NA | TGTGCCAGCAGCTTGGGGACAGGGGGTTTATATCAGCCCCAGCATTTT | CASSLGTGGLYQPQHF
TRBJ2-3 | NA | TRBV28 | NA | TGTGCCAGCAGTTCGGATACGCAGTATTTT | CASSSDTQYF
TRBJ2-7 | TRBD1 | TRBV29-1 | NA | TGCAGCGTCTCAGACAGGGGCGGCTCCTACGAGCAGTACTTC | CSVSDRGGSYEQYF
TRBJ1-1 | NA | TRBV12-3/TRBV12-4 | NA | TGTGCCAGCAGTTTAGGGGAGGGCACTGAAGCTTTCTTT | CASSLGEGTEAFF
TRBJ2-7 | TRBD2 | TRBV7-8 | NA | TGTGCCAGCAGTCGCCCTAGCGGGGGGGCTATCGGCGAGCAGTACTTC | CASSRPSGGAIGEQYF
TRBJ1-1 | NA | TRBV9 | NA | TGTGCCAGCAGTGCGAACGTGAACACTGAAGCTTTCTTT | CASSANVNTEAFF
TRBJ2-7 | NA | TRBV11-2 | NA | TGTGCCAGCAGCTCACTCCGTTCCTACGAGCAGTACTTC | CASSSLRSYEQYF
TRBJ1-2 | NA | TRBV10-3 | once | TGTGCCATCAGTGTTTCAGCTAACTATGGCTACACCTTC | CAISVSANYGYTF
TRBJ1-6 | NA | TRBV11-2 | NA | TGTGCCAGCAGCTTCACACAGGACAATTCACCCCTCCACTTT | CASSFTQDNSPLHF
TRBJ1-2 | NA | TRBV10-3 | NA | TGTGCCATCAGTGACTCCCCCAATCTATTCGGCTACACCTTC | CAISDSPNLFGYTF
TRBJ2-7 | NA | TRBV2 | NA | TGTGCCAGCGGAGGGACAGAACTATACGAGCAGTACTTC | CASGGTELYEQYF
TRBJ2-3 | TRBD2 | TRBV7-2 | NA | TGTGCCAGCAGCCCTAGCGGCTACACAGATACGCAGTATTTT | CASSPSGYTDTQYF
TRBJ1-4 | NA | TRBV21-1 | NA | TGTGCCAGCAGCAAACAGGGTGTTAATGAAAAACTGTTTTTT | CASSKQGVNEKLFF
TRBJ1-2 | TRBD1 | TRBV10-3 | once | TGTGCCATCAGTGGACAGGGATCGAACTATGGCTACACCTTC | CAISGQGSNYGYTF